This TCR beta chain derives from a study of identical twins (dated by TCRdb to 2016 to 2017). For context, the study as a whole: To test whether fetal clonotypes persist, the study used deep sequencing on TCR alpha and beta repertoires from monozygotic twins, unrelated adults of various ages, and cord blood. Replicate twin experiments were performed at different times using different library preparation protocols to rule out contamination. What the authors observed across the whole study: Fewer insertions were carried by abundant cord blood beta clonotypes; a weaker similar trend was observed in young adult naive repertoires, while no such trend was observed in memory repertoires. Compared with coincidental sharing between unrelated individuals, an excess of low generation-probability sequences was observed among out-of-frame TCR alpha sequences shared between twins. In monozygotic twins, out-of-frame TCR alpha sharing was systematically underestimated by recombination models, although the models agreed with sharing between unrelated individuals. Invariant T cells such as MAIT and iNKT could partly confound zero-insertion analyses, although diverse VJ usage argued against such confounding for most clonotypes. The excess sharing between twins in beta out-of-frame sequences was weaker because fewer shared sequences reduced the signal-to-noise ratio. Because the same donors could not be followed over many years, the conclusions relied on cross-sectional statistical analysis.

Turning to this clonotype: Its antigen is not yet known. No qualities accompany the bases; no much larger clone lies one base away.

V is clipped by 0 bases and J by 4 bases, and the sequence between their germline boundaries is 13 bases long. According to the germline V gene, CDR1 reads MGHRA and CDR2 reads YSYEKL. The CDR3 goes from the cysteine to the phenylalanine over 16 residues. This entry keeps only the CDR3 DNA: 48 bases, framed from base 1. Every donor was a healthy Caucasian. Library construction relied on 5' RACE. TCRdb shows the sequencer as Illumina HiSeq 2000. Template switching added a universal primer binding site, and the final cDNA carried a unique molecular identifier that allowed TCR cDNA molecules to be counted accurately. First-strand cDNA for TCR alpha and beta chains was synthesized from specific primers in the conserved constant-segment region. To control for contamination, every cDNA library was double barcoded, receiving both a SMART-Mk sample barcode and Illumina barcodes. Two successive PCR steps introduced TruSeq adapter sequences along with Illumina sample barcodes. The TCR alpha and beta cDNA libraries were sequenced on the Illumina HiSeq platform using custom primers. Per the original workflow: MiGEC processed the raw reads to extract unique molecular identifiers, while MiXCR was used to determine the CDR3 positions. Recombination models were inferred per individual with the repgenHMM and IGoR tools using an EM algorithm. The analysis of shared clonotypes was done with the tcR package in R, with sharing normalized by the product of cloneset sizes. To study raw recombination free of thymic and clonal selection effects, out-of-frame nonproductive sequences were analyzed. The public reads were quality trimmed at Q25 with fastp and then assembled into clones with MiXCR by TCRdb, keeping productive beta chains. CDR3 protein duplicates are merged, each entry listing the most common genes and DNA. TCRdb, not the authors, supplied the V and J calls. The sample table shows around 1.7 million distinct CDR3 sequences, and less than 35% are seen once. The top ten clones comprise over 0.25% of the sample.

The rearranged segments are TRBV4-1 and TRBJ2-1, with an unclear D gene assignment. The TCR was taken from a newborn girl in good health. The sequenced sample consisted of cord blood. The CDR3 loop reads CASSQDGVVLYNEQFF. In nucleotide form, the sequence is TGCGCCAGCAGCCAAGATGGAGTAGTTCTATACAATGAGCAGTTCTTC.